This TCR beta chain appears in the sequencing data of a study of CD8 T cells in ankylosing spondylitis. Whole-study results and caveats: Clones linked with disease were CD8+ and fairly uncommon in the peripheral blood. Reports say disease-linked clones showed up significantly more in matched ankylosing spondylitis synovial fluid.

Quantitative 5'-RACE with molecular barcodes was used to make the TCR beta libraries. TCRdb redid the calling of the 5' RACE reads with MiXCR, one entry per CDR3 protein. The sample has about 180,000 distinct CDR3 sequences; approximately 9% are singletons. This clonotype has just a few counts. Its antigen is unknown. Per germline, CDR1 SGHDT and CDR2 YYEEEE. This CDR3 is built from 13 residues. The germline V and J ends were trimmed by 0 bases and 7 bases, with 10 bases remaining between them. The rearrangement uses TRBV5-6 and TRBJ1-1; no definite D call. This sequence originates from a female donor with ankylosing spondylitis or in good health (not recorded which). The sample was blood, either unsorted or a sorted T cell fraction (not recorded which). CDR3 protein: CASSLGAVGEAFF. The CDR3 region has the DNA TGTGCCAGCAGCTTGGGGGCCGTCGGTGAAGCTTTCTTT.